Each of the 18 T cell receptor beta chains below was sequenced from the same sample in a study of cytomegalovirus exposure and HLA in healthy donors. 60 Vbeta and 13 Jbeta primers were used in PCR. Sequenced by immunoSEQ multiplex PCR; TCRdb stores in-frame clones only, minus some. The sample lists roughly 150,000 clones, about three fifths seen once, with less than 3.5% in the top ten. The sequenced sample consisted of PBMCs. The receptors come from a young woman in good health and CMV-seropositive.

The V gene is TRBV19, the J gene TRBJ2-3, with 9 bases aligning to TRBD2. Germline V CDR1 and CDR2: LNHDA, SQIVND (reference sequence). This CDR3 has 17 residues. Trimming removed 7 bases from V and 2 bases from J; junction bases left unmatched: 13. The CDR3 region is CASTNPASGDTTDTQYF. As DNA, the CDR3 is TGTGCCAGTACTAATCCGGCTAGCGGGGATACCACAGATACGCAGTATTTT.

J is TRBJ2-5 and V is TRBV27; 11 bases map to TRBD1. The CDR3 consists of 17 residues. Germline CDR1 MNHEY, CDR2 SMNVEV (reference sequence). With V trimmed by 5 bases and J by 5 bases, 13 bases remained unmatched. CDR3 coding DNA: TGTGCCAGCAGTCCACGCCTGGGACAGGGGGGATCGGAGACCCAGTACTTC. It codes for CASSPRLGQGGSETQYF.

This clone was counted only a few times. The chain links TRBV4-2 to TRBJ2-7, with D possibly being TRBD1 (6 bases). V gave up 4 bases and J gave up 1 base, with 14 bases separating them. The germline CDR1 and CDR2 sequences are LGHNA and YNFKEQ. CDR3 length: 15 residues. The CDR3 bases are TGTGCCAGCAGCCCCCTAGGGGGAAGATCCTACGAGCAGTACTTC. Residues: CASSPLGGRSYEQYF.

This rearrangement joins TRBV5-6 to TRBJ2-2; D gene ambiguous. Trimming cost V 0 bases and J 3 bases, with 15 bases left between them. Per germline, CDR1 SGHDT and CDR2 YYEEEE. The CDR3 sequence is 17 residues long. CDR3 in DNA: TGTGCCAGCAGCTTGGCGTTAAACAGATTTGACACCGGGGAGCTGTTTTTT. This sequence encodes CASSLALNRFDTGELFF.

This clone was observed a handful of times. This chain connects TRBV6-1 to TRBJ2-7; D possibly corresponds to TRBD2 (6 bases). Trimming pared 3 bases from V and 7 bases from J, leaving 16 bases between. The CDR3 covers 14 residues. Germline V CDR1 and CDR2: MNHNS, SASEGT. CDR3 coding DNA: TGTGCCAGCAGTGAGGGACTCCTGCCAGAAGAGCAGTACTTC. The encoded protein is CASSEGLLPEEQYF.

This rearrangement joins TRBV9 to TRBJ2-7; D possibly corresponds to TRBD1 (6 bases). CDR1 and CDR2 (germline): SGDLS, YYNGEE. Trimming removed 3 bases from V and 0 bases from J, with 13 bases in between. The CDR3 consists of 15 residues. DNA of the CDR3: TGTGCCAGCAGCGAACGGACAGACCTCTCCTACGAGCAGTACTTC. Protein: CASSERTDLSYEQYF.

This clone appeared a few times. V and J are TRBV19 and TRBJ2-3; D possibly corresponds to TRBD1 (5 bases). Germline CDR1 LNHDA, CDR2 SQIVND (reference sequence). Deletions cut 9 bases from V and 4 bases from J, with 17 bases between. The CDR3 has 14 residues. The CDR3 nucleotides read TGTGCCAGCAGTCCACCTGGGGCCCCAGATACGCAGTATTTT. Amino acid sequence: CASSPPGAPDTQYF.

The V call is TRBV5-1, the J call TRBJ2-2; D gene ambiguous. Germline values: CDR1 SGHRS, CDR2 YFSETQ. The CDR3 sequence is 13 residues long. Trimming removed 0 bases from V and 6 bases from J, with 6 bases in between. The CDR3 is CASSLDTPGELFF. For the CDR3, the DNA is TGCGCCAGCAGCTTGGACACCCCCGGGGAGCTGTTTTTT.

J is TRBJ2-3 and V is TRBV20-1; tentatively, D is TRBD2 (6 bases). Per germline, CDR1 DFQATT and CDR2 SNEGSKA (reference sequence). The CDR3 consists of 11 residues. Trimming cost V 6 bases and J 10 bases, with 14 bases left between them. DNA for the CDR3: TGCAGTGCCCAACTAGCCGGGCCGCAGTATTTT. Amino acids: CSAQLAGPQYF.

The J gene is TRBJ2-7, the V gene TRBV13, with TRBD1 as a possible D gene (6 bases). V lost 6 bases, J lost 4 bases, and 13 bases lay in between. The CDR3 is made up of 13 amino acids. Germline V CDR1 and CDR2: PRHDT, FYEKMQ (reference sequence). In nucleotides, the CDR3 is TGTGCCAGCAGATCGGACAGAGAGTACGAGCAGTACTTC. Amino acids: CASRSDREYEQYF.

This clone was detected only a few times. This chain uses TRBV5-1 with TRBJ1-2; 8 nucleotides align to TRBD1. The germline CDR1 and CDR2 sequences are SGHRS and YFSETQ. The ends lost 0 bases at V and 5 bases at J; junction bases unmatched: 6. This CDR3 spans 15 amino acids. The CDR3 spells CASSLGGQGRYGYTF. CDR3 nucleotides: TGCGCCAGCAGCTTGGGCGGACAGGGCAGATATGGCTACACCTTC.

The chain couples TRBV6-1 to TRBJ2-3; D unclear. The CDR3 covers 12 residues. V shed 7 bases and J shed 2 bases, with 7 bases lying between them. CDR1 and CDR2 from the germline V gene are MNHNS and SASEGT. The CDR3 loop reads CASMAATDTQYF. The DNA for the CDR3 is TGTGCCAGCATGGCGGCCACAGATACGCAGTATTTT.

The J gene is TRBJ2-5, the V gene TRBV5-1; 7 positions match TRBD2. J gave up 1 base and V 3 bases, and 9 bases lay outside the gene matches. Germline assignment: CDR1 SGHRS and CDR2 YFSETQ. The CDR3 covers 16 residues. Here the CDR3 reads CASSYNPGGFQETQYF. The CDR3, as DNA: TGCGCCAGCAGCTATAATCCGGGGGGATTCCAAGAGACCCAGTACTTC.

A single count supports this clone. The chain links TRBV5-4 to TRBJ2-1; 7 bases map to TRBD1. The germline V gene has CDR1 SGHNT and CDR2 YYREEE (reference sequence). Trimming cost V 1 base and J 11 bases; bases outside gene matches: 6. The CDR3 totals 13 residues. The CDR3 DNA reads TGTGCCAGCAGCTTGAATCAGGGGGACAAGCAGTTCTTC. It encodes CASSLNQGDKQFF.

The J gene is TRBJ2-7, the V gene TRBV7-4; D possibly corresponds to TRBD2 (5 bases). V dropped 8 bases and J dropped 2 bases, with 16 bases sitting between them. The CDR3 contains 14 residues. Germline-derived CDR1 and CDR2 are SGHVT and SQSDAQ. CDR3 in DNA: TGTGCCAGCGAAGAAGGGAGAACGACCTACGAGCAGTACTTC. Translated, it gives CASEEGRTTYEQYF.

This clone showed up just a few times. The gene calls are TRBV18 and TRBJ1-2; 7 bases are shared with TRBD1. Germline CDR1 is KGHSH and CDR2 is LQKENI. Trimming took 1 base from V and 12 from J; bases not matched to a gene: 11. This CDR3 is built from 14 residues. DNA for the CDR3: TGTGCCAGCTCACCACAGGGGGCGCCGATAAGGAACACCTTC. This translates into CASSPQGAPIRNTF.

The rearrangement uses TRBV28 and TRBJ1-3, with D possibly matching TRBD1 (5 bases). The germline V and J ends were trimmed by 4 bases and 0 bases, with 10 bases remaining between them. The CDR3 has 15 amino acids. CDR1 and CDR2 (germline): MDHEN, SYDVKM. In DNA, the CDR3 is TGTGCCAGCAGTTACCCGGGGGACTCTGGAAACACCATATATTTT. Residues: CASSYPGDSGNTIYF.

The genes are TRBV25-1 and TRBJ2-5; 11 bases map to TRBD2. The J call may be incorrect, as the DNA end agrees better with TRBJ2-7. This CDR3 comprises 13 residues. Germline CDR1 is MGHDK and CDR2 is SYGVNS. In DNA, the CDR3 is TGTGCCAGCAGGTTAGCGGGAGGGTACGAGCAGTACTTC. Translated, it gives CASRLAGGYEQYF.